The 14 T cell receptor beta chains presented below share a single source sample, sequenced in a study of T cells in Graves' hyperthyroidism and ophthalmopathy. Amplified TCR beta CDR3 regions derived from RNA transcripts. TCR CDR3 underwent first-round RT-PCR with the HTBI primer set. TCRdb processed the multiplex PCR reads anew with MiXCR; each CDR3 protein has one entry. The sample records roughly 550,000 distinct CDR3 sequences, 16% being singletons. The sample was blood. The receptors come from a woman aged 30 to 39 with Graves' ophthalmopathy.

This clonotype came up many times. V gene TRBV20-1 combines with J gene TRBJ2-7; D not certain. Between the trimmed V and J ends, which lost 1 base and 1 base, there was a span of 23 bases. The length of the CDR3 is 18 residues. CDR1 and CDR2 (germline): DFQATT, SNEGSKA (reference sequence). CDR3 protein: CSARGDGLVGSRSYEQYF. CDR3 sequence (DNA): TGCAGTGCTAGAGGCGATGGTCTGGTTGGTAGTCGGTCCTACGAGCAGTACTTC.

This chain links TRBV7-9 with TRBJ1-2; TRBD1 is a possible D gene (5 bases). With 7 bases removed from V and 4 bases from J, the gap between germline ends came to 28 bases. The CDR3 runs to 18 residues. Per the germline V gene, CDR1 is SEHNR and CDR2 is FQNEAQ (reference sequence). DNA for the CDR3: TGTGCCAGCATTTTATACTTGGACACCGCACCTCTAGGCTATGGCTACACCTTC. Its protein is CASILYLDTAPLGYGYTF.

This clonotype was counted a few times. The V and J genes are TRBV20-1 and TRBJ2-1, with 7 nucleotides matching TRBD2. The CDR3 is made up of 15 amino acids. Germline V lookup: CDR1 DFQATT, CDR2 SNEGSKA (reference sequence). Trimming removed 5 bases from V and 2 bases from J; junction bases left unmatched: 9. The CDR3 DNA follows: TGCAGTGCTTCCGGCGGGAGCTGGACCTACAATGAGCAGTTCTTC. Residues: CSASGGSWTYNEQFF.

On this clonotype: A much bigger clone sits one base away, suggesting this may be a read error. The CDR3 end shows no conserved phenylalanine or tryptophan, and so a read error is likely. The chain has TRBV5-1 and TRBJ2-3, with TRBD2 as a possible D gene (5 bases). The CDR3 length is 15 residues. Trimming shortened V by 4 bases and J by 2 bases, and 14 bases separated the two germline ends. Looked up from germline, CDR1 is SGHRS and CDR2 is YFSETQ. The CDR3 sequence is CASSQGQLVTDTQYS. CDR3 sequence (DNA): TGCGCCAGCAGCCAAGGGCAACTAGTCACAGATACGCAGTATTCT.

The chain carries TRBV24-1 and TRBJ2-2; either TRBD1 or TRBD2 may fit D (5 bases each). The V end was cut by 9 bases, the J end by 1 base, with 17 bases between. Germline V gene lookup returns CDR1 KGHDR and CDR2 SFDVKD. This CDR3 comprises 16 residues. CDR3 DNA sequence: TGTGCCACCGCTATCCCGGGACCCCAGAACACCGGGGAGCTGTTTTTT. Amino acids: CATAIPGPQNTGELFF.

This clonotype was counted a few times. The chain recombines TRBV20-1 with TRBJ2-1; D is unresolved. CDR3 length equals 11 residues. V was shortened by 8 bases and J by 6 bases, with 11 bases between the two germline ends. Germline V gene lookup returns CDR1 DFQATT and CDR2 SNEGSKA (reference sequence). CDR3 amino acids: CSPSQANEQFF. In DNA, the CDR3 is TGCAGTCCTTCGCAGGCCAATGAGCAGTTCTTC.

This clonotype has a count of ten or more. The gene calls are TRBV10-1 and TRBJ2-2, with no clear D. The V end was cut by 0 bases, the J end by 4 bases, with 12 bases between. The germline CDR1 and CDR2 sequences are WNHNN and SYGVQD (reference sequence). This CDR3 is 16 amino acids long. Here the CDR3 DNA reads TGCGCCAGCAGTGAGTCGCCTGGACCTTTCACCGGGGAGCTGTTTTTT. This translates into CASSESPGPFTGELFF.

The CDR3 spells CASSRVRTDFSGANVLTF. CDR3 nucleotide sequence: TGTGCCAGCAGTCGCGTCCGGACAGATTTTTCCGGGGCCAACGTCCTGACTTTC. The chain employs TRBV6-1 and TRBJ2-6; D is perhaps TRBD1 (6 bases). The CDR3 is made up of 18 amino acids. Trimming pared 5 bases from V and 4 bases from J, leaving 21 bases between. Germline assignment: CDR1 MNHNS and CDR2 SASEGT.

The CDR3 DNA is TGCAGCGTCGACGTCATGAACACTGAAGCTTTCTTT. Translating it yields CSVDVMNTEAFF. The genes are TRBV29-1 and TRBJ1-1; no firm D call. Trimming removed 6 bases at V and 0 bases at J, with 8 bases between. Germline CDR1 reads SQVTM; CDR2 reads ANQGSEA. This CDR3 is built from 12 residues.

A few counts support this clonotype. The J gene is TRBJ1-1, the V gene TRBV20-1, with D perhaps TRBD1 (6 bases). V lost 8 bases to trimming and J lost 4 bases, with 23 bases between them. This CDR3 comprises 15 residues. Germline-derived CDR1 and CDR2 are DFQATT and SNEGSKA (reference sequence). The CDR3 spells CSTQGPGGPGTEAFF. CDR3 DNA: TGCAGTACCCAGGGGCCGGGGGGCCCGGGCACTGAAGCTTTCTTT.

The chain employs TRBV15 and TRBJ2-5; 10 nucleotides match TRBD2. CDR3 length equals 16 residues. Germline trimming cut 0 bases from V and 5 bases from J; bases unmatched to any gene: 6. The V gene's germline CDR1 is LNHNV and CDR2 YYDKDF (reference sequence). CDR3 sequence reads: CATSRDLLAGRETQYF. The CDR3 DNA sequence: TGTGCCACCAGCAGAGATTTACTAGCGGGACGGGAGACCCAGTACTTC.

This CDR3 is CASSEALTDTYNEQFF. DNA for the CDR3: TGTGCCAGCAGTGAAGCGCTTACGGACACCTACAATGAGCAGTTCTTC. The rearrangement links TRBV27 to TRBJ2-1, with D tentatively TRBD1 (5 bases). Germline V gene data show CDR1 as MNHEY and CDR2 as SMNVEV (reference sequence). This CDR3 comprises 16 residues. V was trimmed by 5 bases and J by 2 bases, leaving 16 bases between them.

This clonotype was found many times. V and J are TRBV7-2 and TRBJ2-1; the D gene is possibly TRBD2 (5 bases). V lost 1 base and J lost 9, with 13 bases in between. From germline, CDR1 is SGHTA and CDR2 FQGNSA. CDR3 size: 14 residues. CDR3 DNA sequence: TGTGCCAGCAGCTTAGGTGGGAGTAAGGGTGAGCAGTTCTTC. Its protein is CASSLGGSKGEQFF.

The sample holds many counts of this clonotype. The chain joins TRBV29-1 to TRBJ2-7; 9 bases map to TRBD1. This CDR3 spans 16 amino acids. Trimming cost V 5 bases and J 4 bases; bases outside gene matches: 15. CDR1 SQVTM and CDR2 ANQGSEA come from the germline V gene. In DNA, the CDR3 is TGCAGCGTTCTTCATGTTGGGACAGGGTCGCTATACGAGCAGTACTTC. Encoded protein: CSVLHVGTGSLYEQYF.